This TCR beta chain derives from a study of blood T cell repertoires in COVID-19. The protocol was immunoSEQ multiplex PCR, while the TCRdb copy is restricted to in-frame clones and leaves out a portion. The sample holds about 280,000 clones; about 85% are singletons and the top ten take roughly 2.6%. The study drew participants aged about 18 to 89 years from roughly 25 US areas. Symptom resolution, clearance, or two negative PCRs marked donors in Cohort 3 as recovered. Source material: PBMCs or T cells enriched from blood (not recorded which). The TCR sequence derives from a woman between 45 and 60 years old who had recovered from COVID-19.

The CDR3 sequence: CASSRLGATDTQYF. Here the CDR3 DNA reads TGTGCCAGCAGCCGACTAGGGGCCACAGATACGCAGTATTTT. The chain employs TRBV9 and TRBJ2-3, with D perhaps TRBD2 (6 bases). The CDR3 spans 14 residues. The V and J ends lost 4 bases and 2 bases respectively, with 11 bases between them. Germline assignment: CDR1 SGDLS and CDR2 YYNGEE.